These 30 T cell receptor beta chains were all obtained from the same sample, sequenced in a study of T cell responses to AZD1222 COVID-19 vaccine (dated by TCRdb to about 2021). Library construction relied on the immunoSEQ multiplex PCR assay. TCRdb limited this immuneACCESS table to in-frame rearrangements with V and J called. A share of clones is missing; checked studies link under half to unresolved V genes, and the rest is unexplained. Counted in this sample were 120,000 to 150,000 clones; roughly 87% of them appeared once. Clones ranked in the top ten supply roughly 1.7% of the sample. The time point label on this specimen signifies: about 28 days (+/-7) after the second vaccine dose. Material: peripheral blood, obtained 28 days after the second AZD1222 dose. These TCRs come from an adult who received the AZD1222 COVID-19 vaccine.

In nucleotides, the CDR3 is TGTGCCAGCAGTCGAGGGACGGCGCCCAGCACCGGGGAGCTGTTTTTT. Amino acid sequence: CASSRGTAPSTGELFF. The chain employs TRBV28 and TRBJ2-2, with D perhaps matching TRBD1 or TRBD2 (5 bases each). V lost 5 bases, J lost 4 bases, and 17 bases lay in between. CDR1 MDHEN and CDR2 SYDVKM come from the germline V gene. CDR3 size: 16 residues.

The V gene is TRBV6-6, the J gene TRBJ1-5, with 10 bases matching TRBD1. This CDR3 has 16 amino acids. Germline loops: CDR1 MNHNY, CDR2 SVGAGI (reference sequence). Trimming cost V 6 bases and J 7 bases; bases outside gene matches: 12. The CDR3 DNA follows: TGTGCCAGCAGCGGGGCGGGACAGGGGATGAAGCAGCCCCAGCATTTT. It specifies CASSGAGQGMKQPQHF.

The count of this clone is one. J is TRBJ2-7 and V is TRBV19; D is perhaps TRBD1 (6 bases). Trimming cost V 1 base and J 2 bases, with 15 bases left between them. The V gene's germline CDR1 is LNHDA and CDR2 SQIVND (reference sequence). The CDR3 is 16 residues long. The CDR3 spells CASSIAPGGKAYEQYF. For the CDR3, the DNA is TGTGCCAGTAGTATAGCACCTGGGGGCAAGGCCTACGAGCAGTACTTC.

This clone was found once. This chain links TRBV19 with TRBJ1-5; unclear D gene. Germline lookup yields CDR1 LNHDA and CDR2 SQIVND (reference sequence). The germline V and J ends were trimmed by 5 bases and 2 bases, with 19 bases remaining between them. This CDR3 region has 17 residues. The CDR3 here is CASSPEVGRLGNQPQHF. The CDR3 bases are TGTGCCAGTAGTCCCGAGGTGGGTCGTCTCGGCAATCAGCCCCAGCATTTT. Together with reference TRBV19 and TRBJ1-5, the CDR3 gives the full variable domain: DGGITQSPKYLFRKEGQNVTLSCEQNLNHDAMYWYRQDPGQGLRLIYYSQIVNDFQKGDIAEGYSVSREKKESFPLTVTSAQKNPTAFYLCASSPEVGRLGNQPQHFGDGTRLSIL.

The J gene is TRBJ1-5, the V gene TRBV6-5, with D unclear. Germline CDR1 and CDR2: MNHEY and SVGAGI. This CDR3 comprises 11 residues. The V end lost 10 bases, the J end lost 2 bases, and 6 bases lay between the germline ends. The CDR3 DNA reads TGTGCCAAGGAGGGCAATCAGCCCCAGCATTTT. Translation gives CAKEGNQPQHF.

The J gene is TRBJ2-2, the V gene TRBV9; 7 bases map to TRBD1. The CDR3 contains 14 residues. Germline trimming cut 4 bases from V and 6 bases from J; bases unmatched to any gene: 6. Looked up from germline, CDR1 is SGDLS and CDR2 is YYNGEE. This CDR3 is CASSKTGRAGELFF. The CDR3 nucleotides are TGTGCCAGCAGCAAGACAGGGCGGGCCGGGGAGCTGTTTTTT.

This clone was seen a handful of times. V is TRBV2 and J is TRBJ2-5; 8 bases are a match to TRBD2. The germline gives CDR1 SNHLY, CDR2 FYNNEI. The CDR3 has 14 residues. The trim removed 3 bases at V and 1 base at J, leaving 1 base unmatched. CDR3 in DNA: TGTGCCAGCAGTGATCGGGGGGGCCAAGAGACCCAGTACTTC. Its protein is CASSDRGGQETQYF. Drawing the rest from reference TRBV2 and TRBJ2-5, the complete variable domain is EPEVTQTPSHQVTQMGQEVILRCVPISNHLYFYWYRQILGQKVEFLVSFYNNEISEKSEIFDDQFSVERPDGSNFTLKIRSTKLEDSAMYFCASSDRGGQETQYFGPGTRLLVL.

The rearrangement links TRBV25-1 to TRBJ1-6, with 8 bases lining up with TRBD1. The germline V gene has CDR1 MGHDK and CDR2 SYGVNS. The CDR3 is 14 residues long. Trimming took 6 bases from V and 9 from J; bases not matched to a gene: 7. For the CDR3, the DNA is TGTGCCAGCAGCCTCGGGACAGGTGGTTCACCCCTCCACTTT. Residues: CASSLGTGGSPLHF. The variable domain in full, completed from reference TRBV25-1 and TRBJ1-6, reads EADIYQTPRYLVIGTGKKITLECSQTMGHDKMYWYQQDPGMELHLIHYSYGVNSTEKGDLSSESTVSRIRTEHFPLTLESARPSHTSQYLCASSLGTGGSPLHFGNGTRLTVT.

Turning to this clone: Other nucleotide sequences in the sample specify the same CDR3. The chain links TRBV9 to TRBJ2-7; D is uncertain. Looked up from germline, CDR1 is SGDLS and CDR2 is YYNGEE. V was pared by 0 bases and J by 0 bases, with 7 bases between. This CDR3 is built from 14 residues. CDR3 coding DNA: TGTGCCAGCAGCGTAGAACTTAGCTCCTACGAGCAGTACTTC. Translating it yields CASSVELSSYEQYF.

Here the CDR3 DNA reads TGTGCCAGCAGCGACCGGGACAGGCTCGTAAATGAGCAGTTCTTC. It encodes CASSDRDRLVNEQFF. This sequence joins TRBV7-6 and TRBJ2-1, with 8 bases matching TRBD1. V lost 5 bases to trimming and J lost 7 bases; unmatched junction nucleotides: 10. This CDR3 spans 15 amino acids. In germline, CDR1 is SGHVS, CDR2 FNYEAQ.

The chain couples TRBV28 to TRBJ1-2; possible D gene TRBD1, 6 bases. This CDR3 has 13 residues. Germline lookup yields CDR1 MDHEN and CDR2 SYDVKM. Trimming left V 7 bases short and J 4 bases short, with 13 bases between. For the CDR3, the DNA is TGTGCCAGCACAACGGGGGGGGCCTATGGCTACACCTTC. It specifies CASTTGGAYGYTF.

V gene TRBV27 combines with J gene TRBJ2-1; TRBD1 matches at 7 bases. Trimming removed 6 bases from V and 4 bases from J; junction bases left unmatched: 3. In germline, CDR1 is MNHEY, CDR2 SMNVEV (reference sequence). This CDR3 is built from 13 residues. CDR3 amino acids: CASSSTGYNEQFF. Here the CDR3 DNA reads TGTGCCAGCAGCTCGACAGGGTACAATGAGCAGTTCTTC.

CDR3 in amino acids: CASSESTHHRGSNYGYTF. The CDR3 nucleotides are TGTGCCAGCAGCGAAAGCACCCACCACAGGGGCTCTAACTATGGCTACACCTTC. This chain links TRBV7-8 with TRBJ1-2, with 7 positions matching TRBD1. After removal of 5 bases from V and 0 bases from J, the junction contained 15 bases not matched to a gene. CDR1 is SGHVS and CDR2 is FQNEAQ in the germline V gene. The CDR3 runs 18 residues.

The rearrangement uses TRBV2 and TRBJ2-1, with D maybe TRBD1 (5 bases). The germline CDR1 and CDR2 sequences are SNHLY and FYNNEI. V lost 5 bases and J lost 9, with 8 bases in between. The CDR3 consists of 11 residues. The CDR3 bases are TGTGCCAGCAGTTTGACAGTTGAGCAGTTCTTC. It codes for CASSLTVEQFF.

J is TRBJ2-2 and V is TRBV24-1; 8 nucleotides agree with TRBD1. Trimming took 4 bases from V and 6 from J; bases not matched to a gene: 6. CDR1 and CDR2 from the germline V gene are KGHDR and SFDVKD. The CDR3 totals 15 residues. CDR3: CATSDLDRDAGELFF. In DNA form, the CDR3 reads TGTGCCACCAGTGACTTGGACAGGGACGCCGGGGAGCTGTTTTTT.

This chain links TRBV6-6 with TRBJ1-6, with a weak D call TRBD1 (6 bases). The CDR3 covers 14 residues. Germline V CDR1 and CDR2: MNHNY, SVGAGI (reference sequence). Between the trimmed V and J ends, which lost 3 bases and 7 bases, there was a span of 10 bases. The CDR3 nucleotides read TGTGCCAGCAGTTATTCTCAGGGGAATTCACCCCTCCACTTT. It is translated as CASSYSQGNSPLHF.

The V and J genes are TRBV4-1 and TRBJ1-5; TRBD1 might be the D (5 bases). CDR3 size: 18 residues. Germline V CDR1 and CDR2: MGHRA, YSYEKL. Trimming removed 5 bases at V and 7 bases at J, with 27 bases between. The CDR3 protein is CASSSRLFSGFAGQPQHF. CDR3 nucleotides: TGCGCCAGCAGCTCACGACTTTTCTCCGGGTTTGCAGGGCAGCCCCAGCATTTT.

This clone has only a few counts. The chain employs TRBV5-1 and TRBJ1-2; tentative D call: TRBD1 (6 bases). Per germline, CDR1 SGHRS and CDR2 YFSETQ. V was trimmed by 3 bases and J by 4 bases, leaving 10 bases between them. The CDR3 is made up of 13 amino acids. The CDR3 here is CASSSTGFYGYTF. The DNA for the CDR3 is TGCGCCAGCAGCTCCACAGGGTTCTATGGCTACACCTTC.

The chain carries TRBV2 and TRBJ2-2, with 14 bases identical to TRBD2. V dropped 6 bases and J dropped 7; count of bases not matched to a gene: 10. This CDR3 spans 17 amino acids. Germline V gene sequence: CDR1 SNHLY, CDR2 FYNNEI. CDR3 DNA sequence: TGTGCCAGCAGCGGGACTAGCGGGAGAAAAGTGGTCGGGGAGCTGTTTTTT. The encoded protein is CASSGTSGRKVVGELFF.

V gene TRBV4-1 combines with J gene TRBJ2-2, with TRBD1 identical over 9 bases. CDR1 MGHRA and CDR2 YSYEKL come from the germline V gene. Losses at the gene ends were 6 bases for V and 7 bases for J; bases not matched to a gene: 15. This CDR3 is built from 17 residues. In nucleotides, the CDR3 is TGCGCCAGCAGGGGCAAAGGGACAGGGATAATCGGCGGGGAGCTGTTTTTT. Its translation is CASRGKGTGIIGGELFF.

This chain connects TRBV6-2 or TRBV6-3 to TRBJ2-1; possibly TRBD2 for D (6 bases). The CDR3 consists of 14 residues. Germline CDR1 and CDR2: MNHEY and SVGEGT. Trimming cost V 0 bases and J 9 bases, with 12 bases left between them. CDR3 coding DNA: TGTGCCAGCAGTTACTCGACCCGAGCGGGTGAGCAGTTCTTC. This gives the protein CASSYSTRAGEQFF.

The chain is built from TRBV19 and TRBJ2-7; 10 bases match TRBD1. Trimming cost V 3 bases and J 2 bases; bases outside gene matches: 1. The CDR3 consists of 14 residues. Germline-derived CDR1 and CDR2 are LNHDA and SQIVND (reference sequence). The CDR3: CASSMGTGAYEQYF. The DNA for the CDR3 is TGTGCCAGTAGTATGGGGACAGGGGCCTACGAGCAGTACTTC.

J is TRBJ1-1 and V is TRBV11-3; tentative D call: TRBD1 (6 bases). V was shortened by 0 bases and J by 3 bases, with 11 bases between the two germline ends. Germline V gives CDR1 SGHNT, CDR2 YENEEA. The CDR3 sequence is 15 residues long. The CDR3 loop is CASSLEGQLHTEAFF. As DNA, the CDR3 is TGTGCCAGCAGCTTAGAAGGACAGTTACACACTGAAGCTTTCTTT.

The chain combines TRBV12-3 or TRBV12-4 with TRBJ2-5; D not certain. V gave up 11 bases and J gave up 7 bases, with 14 bases separating them. The CDR3 contains 11 residues. For the CDR3, the DNA is TGTGCCTCAAGTCGTGTCGGGACCCAGTACTTC. Amino acids: CASSRVGTQYF.

This chain links TRBV5-1 with TRBJ2-5, with unresolved D. Germline CDR1 SGHRS, CDR2 YFSETQ. The CDR3 is 12 residues long. The V end was cut by 2 bases, the J end by 3 bases, with 5 bases between. The CDR3 DNA reads TGCGCCAGCAGCTTCGAAGAAGAGACCCAGTACTTC. Protein sequence: CASSFEEETQYF.

In this sample, this clone turned up a few times. The V gene is TRBV6-5, the J gene TRBJ2-4, with D hard to call. Between the trimmed V and J ends, which lost 6 bases and 0 bases, there was a span of 12 bases. This CDR3 has 15 residues. In germline, CDR1 is MNHEY, CDR2 SVGAGI. CDR3 sequence (DNA): TGTGCCAGCAGCTCCGGGCGGCTAGCCAAAAACATTCAGTACTTC. Residues: CASSSGRLAKNIQYF.

V gene TRBV6-2 or TRBV6-3 combines with J gene TRBJ1-4; D uncertain. The CDR3 is 13 amino acids. Trimming left V 1 base short and J 8 bases short, with 8 bases between. Germline V gene data show CDR1 as MNHEY and CDR2 as SVGEGT. The CDR3 sequence: CASSYWAAEKLFF. CDR3 bases: TGTGCCAGCAGTTACTGGGCCGCGGAAAAACTGTTTTTT.

The V call is TRBV12-3 or TRBV12-4, the J call TRBJ2-5; no clear D gene. CDR3 size: 12 residues. The V and J ends lost 8 bases and 1 base respectively, with 8 bases between them. CDR3 protein: CASGRLQETQYF. The CDR3 region has the DNA TGTGCCAGCGGTAGGCTCCAAGAGACCCAGTACTTC.

The rearrangement joins TRBV7-3 to TRBJ1-5; D not resolved. V lost 1 base and J lost 2, with 3 bases in between. The CDR3 covers 13 residues. Germline loops: CDR1 SGHTA, CDR2 FQGTGA. This chain's CDR3 is CASSLSGNQPQHF. CDR3 bases: TGTGCCAGCAGCTTAAGCGGCAATCAGCCCCAGCATTTT.

The chain links TRBV6-2 or TRBV6-3 to TRBJ2-1; the match to TRBD1 covers 8 bases. Germline lookup yields CDR1 MNHEY and CDR2 SVGEGT. The junction had 9 bases not matched to a gene; V was cut back by 5 bases and J by 9 bases. CDR3 length equals 14 residues. The CDR3 region is CASSTGQGVIEQFF. CDR3 nucleotides: TGTGCCAGCAGTACCGGACAGGGAGTCATTGAGCAGTTCTTC.